This T cell receptor beta chain was documented in a study of T cell repertoires in cytomegalovirus infection. Study-wide background: Public signatures in TCR beta pointed to CMV infection and matching HLA type. Overall study results and limits: Summed frequency of shared TCR beta families picked out CMV carriers who also had the relevant HLA. HLA-C-restricted CMV-specific TCR beta clonotypes were dominant in the ex vivo response.

TCRdb called the reads again in MiXCR, with one record for every CDR3 protein. Of around 250,000 distinct CDR3 sequences listed, about 17% are singletons. The germline V and J ends were trimmed by 1 base and 9 bases, with 13 bases remaining between them. The CDR3 is 14 amino acids. Germline CDR1 reads LGHNA; CDR2 reads YSLEER. Comment on this clonotype: Antigen unknown.

This receptor was obtained from a human donor in good health (CMV status not recorded). Some clones in this sample may be carry-over from other donors' samples. This chain links TRBV4-3 with TRBJ2-1, with unresolved D. Sequenced material: CD8+ T cells from PBMCs. The CDR3 bases are TGCGCCAGCAGCCAAGGTCCTCAAGCTAGTGAGCAGTTCTTC. This codes for CASSQGPQASEQFF.